The 32 T cell receptor beta chains reported below all come from one sample, sequenced in a study of blood T cell repertoires in COVID-19. Some clones are missing from TCRdb's copy, which holds only in-frame ones; the method was immunoSEQ multiplex PCR. Among 190,000 or so clones listed, around 90% were seen once. Source material: PBMCs or T cells enriched from blood (not recorded which). These receptors were collected from a woman aged 25 to 39 who had recovered from COVID-19.

The V call is TRBV2, the J call TRBJ2-7, with TRBD1 as a possible D gene (6 bases). Trimming removed 1 base from V and 6 bases from J, with 13 bases in between. Germline values: CDR1 SNHLY, CDR2 FYNNEI. The CDR3 extends over 14 amino acids. The CDR3 spells CASSEDRELSEQYF. CDR3 DNA: TGTGCCAGCAGTGAAGACAGGGAGCTGTCCGAGCAGTACTTC.

This clone was detected only once. The chain employs TRBV18 and TRBJ2-1; TRBD2 matches 7 bases. Germline V gives CDR1 KGHSH, CDR2 LQKENI. The length of the CDR3 is 16 residues. V gave up 6 bases and J gave up 4 bases; unmatched junction bases: 12. The DNA of the CDR3 is TGTGCCAGCTCCCCCAGGTGGGGGGGACTTTACAATGAGCAGTTCTTC. Protein: CASSPRWGGLYNEQFF. Full variable domain (outside the CDR3, taken from reference TRBV18 and TRBJ2-1): NAGVMQNPRHLVRRRGQEARLRCSPMKGHSHVYWYRQLPEEGLKFMVYLQKENIIDESGMPKERFSAEFPKEGPSILRIQQVVRGDSAAYFCASSPRWGGLYNEQFFGPGTRLTVL.

CDR3 DNA: TGTGCCATCAGTGAGTCCCCAGGGATGGACTATGGCTACACCTTC. It yields the protein CAISESPGMDYGYTF. The V gene is TRBV10-3, the J gene TRBJ1-2, with a tentative D call TRBD1 (5 bases). V lost 0 bases, J lost 3 bases, and 11 bases lay in between. In germline, CDR1 is ENHRY, CDR2 SYGVKD. This CDR3 contains 15 residues.

V gene TRBV3-1 (or the pseudogene TRBV3-2) combines with J gene TRBJ1-6; a possible D gene is TRBD1 (6 bases). This CDR3 is built from 14 residues. Trimming took off 3 bases at V and 8 bases at J, with 11 bases between the two ends. CDR1 is LGHDT and CDR2 is YNNKEL in the germline V gene (reference sequence). CDR3 DNA sequence: TGTGCCAGCAGCCAGAGGGGGTTGGATTCACCCCTCCACTTT. It codes for CASSQRGLDSPLHF.

This clone was seen only a few times. This chain connects TRBV3-1 (or the pseudogene TRBV3-2) to TRBJ2-7; the D gene is possibly TRBD2 (5 bases). Trimming removed 4 bases at V and 6 bases at J, with 7 bases between. Germline values: CDR1 LGHDT, CDR2 YNNKEL (reference sequence). This CDR3 has 11 amino acids. CDR3 loop: CASSLAGEQYF. CDR3 coding DNA: TGTGCCAGCAGCCTCGCGGGCGAGCAGTACTTC.

This clone was counted once. The CDR3 is CASSLQGYGYTF. The CDR3 DNA sequence: TGTGCCAGCAGTTTACAGGGCTATGGCTACACCTTC. The V gene is TRBV6-5, the J gene TRBJ1-2, with D perhaps matching TRBD1 (6 bases). V shed 4 bases and J shed 4 bases, with 7 bases lying between them. The CDR3 has 12 amino acids. Germline V lookup: CDR1 MNHEY, CDR2 SVGAGI.

This clone was counted a single time. The rearrangement uses TRBV7-9 and TRBJ1-1; no firm D call. The CDR3 loop spans 13 amino acids. Trimming removed 7 bases at V and 7 bases at J, with 16 bases between. CDR1 is SEHNR, CDR2 FQNEAQ, per germline (reference sequence). This chain's CDR3 is CASIQGAADEAFF. The CDR3 DNA reads TGTGCCAGCATCCAAGGCGCGGCAGATGAAGCTTTCTTT.

This chain connects TRBV30 to TRBJ2-3; no firm D call. The germline V gene has CDR1 GTSNPN and CDR2 SVGIG (reference sequence). Between the trimmed V and J ends, which lost 3 bases and 1 base, there was a span of 8 bases. CDR3 size: 13 residues. This chain's CDR3 is CAWRNPGTDTQYF. Here the CDR3 DNA reads TGTGCCTGGAGGAATCCGGGCACAGATACGCAGTATTTT.

This chain links TRBV2 with TRBJ1-2; 7 nucleotides align to TRBD1. From germline, CDR1 is SNHLY and CDR2 FYNNEI. The CDR3 contains 14 residues. V shed 3 bases and J 5 bases; nucleotides not matched to a gene: 6. The DNA of the CDR3 is TGTGCCAGCAGTGATCTTGGACAGGCTTATGGCTACACCTTC. Translating gives CASSDLGQAYGYTF.

The chain combines TRBV7-9 with TRBJ1-5, with 8 bases aligning to TRBD1. Losses at the gene ends were 3 bases for V and 9 bases for J; bases not matched to a gene: 7. The V gene's germline CDR1 is SEHNR and CDR2 FQNEAQ (reference sequence). The CDR3 spans 14 residues. CDR3: CASSFGQGDPPQHF. DNA for the CDR3: TGTGCCAGCAGCTTCGGACAGGGTGACCCGCCCCAGCATTTT.

This clone was seen a handful of times. The V and J genes are TRBV10-3 and TRBJ2-7; 12 bases line up with TRBD2. The CDR3 spans 17 residues. V lost 4 bases to trimming and J lost 3 bases; unmatched junction nucleotides: 10. The germline CDR1 and CDR2 sequences are ENHRY and SYGVKD. CDR3 nucleotides: TGTGCCATCAGTGCCTCTAGCGGGAGGGCCACTCACTACGAGCAGTACTTC. Translating gives CAISASSGRATHYEQYF.

This rearrangement joins TRBV30 to TRBJ2-1; D is unclear. Germline V gene sequence: CDR1 GTSNPN, CDR2 SVGIG (reference sequence). V lost 0 bases and J lost 6, with 6 bases in between. This CDR3 has 12 amino acids. The CDR3 sequence is CAWSVLVNEQFF. Here the CDR3 DNA reads TGTGCCTGGAGTGTACTTGTCAATGAGCAGTTCTTC. Looking up the rest from reference TRBV30 and TRBJ2-1 gives the full variable domain: SQTIHQWPATLVQPVGSPLSLECTVEGTSNPNLYWYRQAAGRGLQLLFYSVGIGQISSEVPQNLSASRPQDRQFILSSKKLLLSDSGFYLCAWSVLVNEQFFGPGTRLTVL.

The chain recombines TRBV4-1 with TRBJ1-2; no clear D gene. Germline assignment: CDR1 MGHRA and CDR2 YSYEKL. V was pared by 1 base and J by 4 bases, with 10 bases between. The CDR3 length is 14 residues. CDR3 residues: CASSQGAGVYGYTF. Written as DNA, the CDR3 is TGCGCCAGCAGCCAAGGCGCCGGGGTCTATGGCTACACCTTC.

This sequence joins TRBV11-2 and TRBJ1-1, with D perhaps TRBD1 (5 bases). The length of the CDR3 is 15 residues. In germline, CDR1 is SGHAT, CDR2 FQNNGV. V was clipped by 4 bases and J by 6 bases, with 18 bases between them. CDR3 DNA sequence: TGTGCCAGCAGCTCCGTGACGCTCGCGGGGGCTGAAGCTTTCTTT. Protein product: CASSSVTLAGAEAFF.

This sequence joins TRBV7-3 and TRBJ1-6; D might be TRBD1 (6 bases). This CDR3 has 13 amino acids. The germline CDR1 and CDR2 sequences are SGHTA and FQGTGA. Trimming removed 5 bases at V and 8 bases at J, with 10 bases between. For the CDR3, the DNA is TGTGCCAGCAGCCGGACAGAGGATTCACCCCTCCACTTT. It codes for CASSRTEDSPLHF.

This chain links TRBV7-2 with TRBJ1-6; tentatively, D is TRBD1 (5 bases). V was shortened by 2 bases and J by 0 bases, with 14 bases between the two germline ends. Germline CDR1 is SGHTA and CDR2 is FQGNSA. The CDR3 loop spans 18 amino acids. CDR3 nucleotide sequence: TGTGCCAGCAGCTTATTTAATGCGGGACCCTCCTATAATTCACCCCTCCACTTT. Its protein is CASSLFNAGPSYNSPLHF.

The chain employs TRBV30 and TRBJ2-1, with 8 bases lining up with TRBD2. Germline lookup yields CDR1 GTSNPN and CDR2 SVGIG (reference sequence). The CDR3 loop spans 13 amino acids. V lost 3 bases to trimming and J lost 9 bases; unmatched junction nucleotides: 7. The CDR3 loop reads CAWSQSGSGEQFF. CDR3 coding DNA: TGTGCCTGGAGCCAAAGCGGGAGTGGTGAGCAGTTCTTC.

The chain is built from TRBV19 and TRBJ2-5; 7 positions match TRBD2. Germline loops: CDR1 LNHDA, CDR2 SQIVND (reference sequence). Trimming took 6 bases from V and 7 from J; bases not matched to a gene: 8. The CDR3 covers 13 residues. The CDR3 region is CASSSGLVGTQYF. The CDR3 bases are TGTGCCAGTAGCAGCGGACTAGTCGGGACCCAGTACTTC.

This clone was observed a few times. The rearrangement links TRBV11-2 to TRBJ2-7, with 7 bases identical to TRBD1. The germline CDR1 and CDR2 sequences are SGHAT and FQNNGV. V was pared by 1 base and J by 1 base, with 4 bases of the junction left unmatched. The CDR3 totals 15 residues. The CDR3, as DNA: TGTGCCAGCAGCTTAGGGAACAGGGGATCCTACGAGCAGTACTTC. It encodes CASSLGNRGSYEQYF.

The CDR3 protein is CAWTEKVGGDQPQHF. The CDR3 nucleotides read TGTGCCTGGACTGAGAAGGTAGGGGGCGATCAGCCCCAGCATTTT. The genes are TRBV30 and TRBJ1-5, with 7 bases aligning to TRBD1. CDR1 is GTSNPN, CDR2 SVGIG, per germline (reference sequence). The CDR3 sequence is 15 residues long. With V trimmed by 4 bases and J by 5 bases, 11 bases remained unmatched.

The CDR3 loop reads CASSIDRGPNYGYTF. The CDR3 nucleotides are TGTGCCAGCAGTATAGACAGGGGTCCTAACTATGGCTACACCTTC. The chain couples TRBV7-9 to TRBJ1-2; 8 bases line up with TRBD1. This CDR3 has 15 amino acids. Germline-derived CDR1 and CDR2 are SEHNR and FQNEAQ (reference sequence). Losses at the gene ends were 6 bases for V and 0 bases for J; bases not matched to a gene: 6.

The rearrangement uses TRBV10-3 and TRBJ1-2; 9 nucleotides align to TRBD1. The CDR3 sequence is 13 residues long. Per the germline V gene, CDR1 is ENHRY and CDR2 is SYGVKD. J was trimmed by 8 bases and V by 6 bases; bases with no gene match: 7. In nucleotides, the CDR3 is TGTGCCATCAGCATACAGGGGGCTGAAGGCTACACCTTC. Amino acid sequence: CAISIQGAEGYTF.

This clone was detected a few times. The rearrangement joins TRBV2 to TRBJ2-3, with TRBD2 matching 11 bases. This CDR3 comprises 15 residues. V lost 3 bases to trimming and J lost 7 bases; unmatched junction nucleotides: 6. CDR1 and CDR2 from the germline V gene are SNHLY and FYNNEI. CDR3 sequence reads: CASSEVSGGVNTQYF. CDR3 bases: TGTGCCAGCAGTGAGGTTAGCGGGGGGGTGAATACGCAGTATTTT.

The CDR3 reads CASILSGADTQYF. The CDR3 coding sequence is TGTGCCAGCATTCTTTCGGGTGCAGATACGCAGTATTTT. The rearrangement joins TRBV5-5 to TRBJ2-3; no clear D gene. Germline assignment: CDR1 SGHKS and CDR2 YYEKEE (reference sequence). The germline V and J ends were trimmed by 6 bases and 4 bases, with 12 bases remaining between them. This CDR3 has 13 residues.

The CDR3 spells CAISESTAEAFF. CDR3 nucleotide sequence: TGTGCCATCAGTGAGTCAACAGCTGAAGCTTTCTTT. The rearrangement joins TRBV10-3 to TRBJ1-1; no clear D. Germline lookup yields CDR1 ENHRY and CDR2 SYGVKD. The CDR3 has 12 amino acids. The V end was cut by 0 bases, the J end by 6 bases, with 5 bases between.

The chain recombines TRBV4-1 with TRBJ1-5; D remains unclear. V was trimmed by 2 bases and J by 11 bases, leaving 13 bases between them. Germline values: CDR1 MGHRA, CDR2 YSYEKL. CDR3 size: 13 residues. This chain's CDR3 is CASSQLILSAQHF. DNA of the CDR3: TGCGCCAGCAGCCAACTGATACTGTCGGCCCAGCATTTT.

The chain uses TRBV2 and TRBJ2-7, with 7 bases aligning to TRBD2. The length of the CDR3 is 14 residues. Trimming took 6 bases from V and 0 from J; bases not matched to a gene: 5. Germline loops: CDR1 SNHLY, CDR2 FYNNEI. DNA of the CDR3: TGTGCCAGCAGAGATACTAGCGACTCCTACGAGCAGTACTTC. Amino acid sequence: CASRDTSDSYEQYF.

V is TRBV4-3 and J is TRBJ1-1, with D maybe TRBD1 (5 bases). CDR1 is LGHNA, CDR2 YSLEER, per germline. The CDR3 loop spans 13 amino acids. Trimming left V 3 bases short and J 6 bases short, with 11 bases between. CDR3 residues: CASSQGRGSEAFF. The CDR3 coding sequence is TGCGCCAGCAGCCAGGGTCGGGGGTCTGAAGCTTTCTTT.

CDR3 sequence reads: CASSQDPGGGETQYF. CDR3 nucleotide sequence: TGTGCCAGCAGCCAAGATCCGGGGGGCGGTGAGACCCAGTACTTC. The chain employs TRBV4-2 and TRBJ2-5; tentatively, D is TRBD2 (7 bases). The CDR3 runs to 15 residues. V was shortened by 0 bases and J by 5 bases, with 13 bases between the two germline ends. Looked up from germline, CDR1 is LGHNA and CDR2 is YNFKEQ.

J is TRBJ2-5 and V is TRBV15; D might be TRBD2 (6 bases). V was trimmed by 1 base and J by 5 bases, leaving 11 bases between them. The germline CDR1 and CDR2 sequences are LNHNV and YYDKDF (reference sequence). This CDR3 region has 14 residues. The CDR3 region is CATSRGGEVETQYF. The DNA of the CDR3 is TGTGCCACCAGCAGAGGAGGGGAGGTTGAGACCCAGTACTTC.

This chain joins TRBV2 and TRBJ2-3, with 10 nucleotides matching TRBD2. The trim removed 8 bases at V and 4 bases at J, leaving 12 bases unmatched. Germline CDR1 is SNHLY and CDR2 is FYNNEI. The CDR3 sequence is 16 residues long. DNA for the CDR3: TGTGCCAGCCAAGGGGGACCGGGACTAGCGTCAGATACGCAGTATTTT. It encodes CASQGGPGLASDTQYF. The variable domain in full, with the rest retrieved from reference TRBV2 and TRBJ2-3, is EPEVTQTPSHQVTQMGQEVILRCVPISNHLYFYWYRQILGQKVEFLVSFYNNEISEKSEIFDDQFSVERPDGSNFTLKIRSTKLEDSAMYFCASQGGPGLASDTQYFGPGTRLTVL.

The chain is built from TRBV19 and TRBJ1-2, with 8 bases aligning to TRBD1. V dropped 4 bases and J dropped 2; count of bases not matched to a gene: 3. This CDR3 region has 14 residues. Germline loops: CDR1 LNHDA, CDR2 SQIVND (reference sequence). CDR3 DNA: TGTGCCAGTAGTAAGGGGACAGGAAACTATGGCTACACCTTC. Translation gives CASSKGTGNYGYTF.